The 15 T cell receptor beta chains reported below all come from one sample, sequenced in a study of cytomegalovirus exposure and HLA in healthy donors. A multiplex PCR was run with 60 Vbeta primers and 13 Jbeta primers. The method was immunoSEQ multiplex PCR; TCRdb's version includes in-frame clones alone and lacks a portion of them. The table has about 65,000 clones, about four fifths seen once. Specimen: PBMCs. The source is a woman aged 25 to 39 in good health and CMV-seronegative.

The chain joins TRBV7-2 to TRBJ2-7, with 8 bases that match TRBD2. V shed 5 bases and J 3 bases; nucleotides not matched to a gene: 9. The CDR3 is made up of 15 amino acids. Per germline, CDR1 SGHTA and CDR2 FQGNSA. In DNA form, the CDR3 reads TGTGCCAGCAGCCCTCGGACTAGCTGGAGCTACGAGCAGTACTTC. This gives the protein CASSPRTSWSYEQYF.

The rearrangement links TRBV1 to TRBJ2-5; TRBD2, the table's D call, lacks a check against the DNA. TRBV1 is designated a pseudogene. CDR3 length: 16 residues. CDR3 in DNA: TGCACCAGCAGTCCCTCCCTGGGAGCTGGGCGAGAGACCCAGTACTTC. Its translation: CTSSPSLGAGRETQYF.

The rearrangement joins TRBV29-1 to TRBJ2-5, with D uncertain. In germline, CDR1 is SQVTM, CDR2 ANQGSEA. The CDR3 covers 13 residues. The V end lost 4 bases, the J end lost 4 bases, and 13 bases lay between the germline ends. The CDR3 DNA reads TGCAGCGTTGCTCTGGTATCCGGAGAGACCCAGTACTTC. Amino acids: CSVALVSGETQYF.

V gene TRBV6-5 combines with J gene TRBJ1-2; D unclear. The CDR3 extends over 14 amino acids. Deletions cut 4 bases from V and 8 bases from J, with 17 bases between. Germline V lookup: CDR1 MNHEY, CDR2 SVGAGI. The CDR3 region has the DNA TGTGCCAGCAGTTCCCCCGGAAACGCGAGGGGCTACACCTTC. Its translation: CASSSPGNARGYTF.

The V call is TRBV30, the J call TRBJ1-5, with a weak D call TRBD1 (5 bases). CDR1 and CDR2 (germline): GTSNPN, SVGIG (reference sequence). With 0 bases removed from V and 7 bases from J, the gap between germline ends came to 10 bases. This CDR3 comprises 13 residues. CDR3 coding DNA: TGTGCCTGGAGTGTGCGGGGGGGGCAGCCCCAGCATTTT. Its translation: CAWSVRGGQPQHF.

The rearrangement joins TRBV10-2 to TRBJ1-5; TRBD1 is a possible D gene (6 bases). This CDR3 comprises 14 residues. Deletions cut 3 bases from V and 4 bases from J, with 10 bases between. Germline CDR1 WSHSY, CDR2 SAAADI. CDR3 in amino acids: CASSEYRENQPQHF. The CDR3 region has the DNA TGCGCCAGCAGTGAATACAGGGAGAATCAGCCCCAGCATTTT.

This clone was picked up a small number of times. This chain connects TRBV7-6 to TRBJ1-1; TRBD1 matches 7 bases. Losses at the gene ends were 8 bases for V and 5 bases for J; bases not matched to a gene: 8. There are 13 residues in the CDR3. Looked up from germline, CDR1 is SGHVS and CDR2 is FNYEAQ. Here the CDR3 reads CASAGGGGTEAFF. The CDR3 DNA reads as TGTGCCAGCGCAGGAGGGGGCGGGACTGAAGCTTTCTTT.

The rearrangement uses TRBV4-2 and TRBJ2-5; 15 bases line up with TRBD2. The CDR3 spans 15 residues. Germline loops: CDR1 LGHNA, CDR2 YNFKEQ. V was clipped by 4 bases and J by 5 bases; unmatched bases: 2. CDR3 sequence: CASSRGTSGGETQYF. Here the CDR3 DNA reads TGTGCCAGCAGCCGCGGGACTAGCGGGGGGGAGACCCAGTACTTC.

V is TRBV7-9 and J is TRBJ1-1, with 12 bases that match TRBD1. Germline V lookup: CDR1 SEHNR, CDR2 FQNEAQ (reference sequence). The V gene end was trimmed by 7 bases and the J gene end by 2 bases; junction bases not matched to a gene: 8. The CDR3 has 16 amino acids. CDR3 in DNA: TGTGCCAGCAAATTGGGACAGGGGGCCCGAAACACTGAAGCTTTCTTT. Protein: CASKLGQGARNTEAFF.

This clone occurred once. The CDR3 loop reads CASSQELLGSGRYNEQFF. The CDR3 nucleotides are TGCGCCAGCAGCCAAGAGTTGCTAGGCAGCGGGAGGTACAATGAGCAGTTCTTC. The gene calls are TRBV4-3 and TRBJ2-1; TRBD2 aligns across 9 bases. In germline, CDR1 is LGHNA, CDR2 YSLEER. The length of the CDR3 is 18 residues. Losses at the gene ends were 0 bases for V and 4 bases for J; bases not matched to a gene: 10.

This clone was seen once. The chain carries TRBV4-2 and TRBJ1-5, with 9 bases lining up with TRBD1. Germline V gene sequence: CDR1 LGHNA, CDR2 YNFKEQ. V shed 1 base, J shed 4 bases, and the junction held 5 bases outside the gene matches. This CDR3 comprises 16 residues. In DNA form, the CDR3 reads TGTGCCAGCAGCCAAGGACAGGGGGGATTTAATCAGCCCCAGCATTTT. It is translated as CASSQGQGGFNQPQHF.

The V gene is TRBV29-1, the J gene TRBJ2-3; D possibly corresponds to TRBD1 (6 bases). Germline assignment: CDR1 SQVTM and CDR2 ANQGSEA. Trimming took off 8 bases at V and 3 bases at J, with 18 bases between the two ends. The CDR3 spans 14 residues. In nucleotides, the CDR3 is TGCAGCACCCGACAGGCCCCCATGACAGATACGCAGTATTTT. Amino acids: CSTRQAPMTDTQYF.

V gene TRBV10-2 combines with J gene TRBJ2-4, with D maybe TRBD2 (6 bases). V lost 0 bases and J 9 bases, leaving 18 bases between the germline ends. Germline-derived CDR1 and CDR2 are WSHSY and SAAADI. The CDR3 is made up of 16 amino acids. CDR3 protein: CASSESGGVRSGIQYF. For the CDR3, the DNA is TGCGCCAGCAGTGAGTCGGGGGGAGTGAGGTCTGGCATTCAGTACTTC.

The genes are TRBV15 and TRBJ2-7; D is unclear. Trimming stripped 1 base from V and 0 bases from J, with 10 bases between. This CDR3 spans 15 amino acids. Germline assignment: CDR1 LNHNV and CDR2 YYDKDF (reference sequence). In DNA, the CDR3 is TGTGCCACCAGCAGAGTCCCCGTGAGCTCCTACGAGCAGTACTTC. Translation gives CATSRVPVSSYEQYF.

The chain employs TRBV15 and TRBJ1-5, with D possibly TRBD1 on 5 matching bases. In germline, CDR1 is LNHNV, CDR2 YYDKDF (reference sequence). V was pared by 2 bases and J by 7 bases, with 9 bases between. The CDR3 contains 13 residues. The CDR3 DNA follows: TGTGCCACCAGCAGACAGGGAGGGCAGCCCCAGCATTTT. The encoded protein is CATSRQGGQPQHF. The variable domain in full, completed from reference TRBV15 and TRBJ1-5, reads DAMVIQNPRYQVTQFGKPVTLSCSQTLNHNVMYWYQQKSSQAPKLLFHYYDKDFNNEADTPDNFQSRRPNTSFCFLDIRSPGLGDTAMYLCATSRQGGQPQHFGDGTRLSIL.